Listed below are T cell receptor beta chains from one sample, sequenced in a study of blood T cell repertoires in COVID-19. The repertoire was sequenced with immunoSEQ multiplex PCR; TCRdb's copy has only in-frame clones and lacks some. The sample includes hundreds of thousands of clones, approximately 85% of them seen just once. Sequences were obtained from peripheral blood. Every receptor here comes from a man aged 45-65 years with active or convalescent COVID-19. The CDR3 runs from the conserved cysteine through the conserved F or W. A D gene is named only where the DNA matches it firmly. Size values are once, few and many counts, or a class for expanded clones, and some rows have none.

j_call d_call clone_size v_call cdr3_aa cdr3_nt
TRBJ1-2 . . TRBV3-1/TRBV3-2 CASSQSYFGGTTIPLYTF TGTGCCAGCAGCCAATCCTATTTCGGTGGCACCACTATCCCCCTCTACACCTTC
TRBJ1-2 TRBD1 . TRBV15 CATSRDPRTGARRTF TGTGCCACCAGCAGAGATCCAAGGACAGGGGCCCGGCGCACCTTC
TRBJ2-4 . once TRBV5-6 CASSLAGIPSPEYF TGTGCCAGCAGCTTGGCAGGAATACCTAGCCCGGAGTACTTC
TRBJ2-3 . . TRBV7-8 CASSLAIGVANTDTQYF TGTGCCAGCAGCTTAGCCATCGGAGTAGCGAACACAGATACGCAGTATTTT
TRBJ1-1 . . TRBV10-3 CAITATASSDTEAFF TGTGCCATCACAGCGACAGCGTCTTCGGACACTGAAGCTTTCTTT
TRBJ1-1 . . TRBV19 CASSDSTVAFQAFF TGTGCCAGTAGTGATTCGACAGTAGCTTTCCAAGCTTTCTTT
TRBJ1-1 TRBD1 . TRBV28 CASSGRGRTGWNTEAFF TGTGCCAGCAGTGGTAGAGGACGGACAGGGTGGAACACTGAAGCTTTCTTT
TRBJ1-1 . . TRBV7-3 CASSLRNGEEAFF TGTGCCAGCAGCCTACGAAACGGAGAAGAAGCTTTCTTT
TRBJ1-1 TRBD1 . TRBV7-9 CASSLGQGRGYEAFF TGTGCCAGCAGCCTAGGACAGGGCCGAGGATATGAAGCTTTCTTT
TRBJ2-1 . . TRBV5-8 CASSLGGEVNEQFF TGTGCCAGCAGCTTGGGTGGGGAGGTCAATGAGCAGTTCTTC
TRBJ1-5 . once TRBV28 CASSVRKVNQPQHF TGTGCCAGCAGTGTGAGGAAGGTCAATCAGCCCCAGCATTTT
TRBJ2-3 TRBD1 . TRBV24-1 CATSDSPGQGTDTQYF TGTGCCACCAGTGATTCCCCGGGACAGGGGACCGATACGCAGTATTTT
TRBJ2-3 TRBD2 . TRBV19 CASSIGLAVSTDTQYF TGTGCCAGTAGTATAGGGCTAGCGGTTAGCACAGATACGCAGTATTTT
TRBJ2-2 . once TRBV27 CASSLSLSSSGELFF TGTGCCAGCAGTTTATCGCTGAGTTCGTCCGGGGAGCTGTTTTTT
TRBJ2-7 TRBD1 . TRBV11-2 CASSLDAPGTVPYEQYF TGTGCCAGCAGCCTGGACGCACCGGGGACAGTTCCCTACGAGCAGTACTTC
TRBJ1-2 . . TRBV29-1 CSVENRENYGYTF TGCAGCGTTGAGAACAGGGAAAACTATGGCTACACCTTC
TRBJ1-5 . . TRBV19 CASSIDLRGSRAQHF TGTGCCAGTAGTATAGATCTCAGGGGATCAAGGGCCCAGCATTTT
TRBJ2-4 . once TRBV2 CASVNRIAKNIQYF TGTGCCAGCGTTAACAGGATAGCCAAAAACATTCAGTACTTC
TRBJ1-3 TRBD1 once TRBV7-8 CASSLQGQGAGNTIYF TGTGCCAGCAGTCTCCAAGGACAGGGAGCTGGAAACACCATATATTTT
TRBJ2-7 . . TRBV6-5 CASSYRRKSSYEQYF TGTGCCAGCAGTTACAGGCGGAAAAGCTCCTACGAGCAGTACTTC
TRBJ1-5 TRBD1 . TRBV6-5 CASSRDRGKNQPQHF TGTGCCAGCAGTCGAGACAGGGGAAAGAATCAGCCCCAGCATTTT
TRBJ1-3 . few TRBV10-3 CAIRAGGNTIYF TGTGCCATCAGGGCTGGCGGAAACACCATATATTTT
TRBJ2-3 . once TRBV9 CASSGPGSTDTQYF TGTGCCAGCAGCGGCCCAGGTAGCACAGATACGCAGTATTTT
TRBJ1-1 . . TRBV7-2 CASSFHRDTLNTEAFF TGTGCCAGCAGCTTTCACCGGGACACCCTCAACACTGAAGCTTTCTTT
TRBJ1-5 . . TRBV23-1 CASPQPGREIFQPQHF TGCGCCAGCCCCCAGCCTGGCAGGGAAATTTTCCAGCCCCAGCATTTT
TRBJ1-2 . . TRBV28 CASNKSNYGYTF TGTGCCAGCAATAAGAGCAACTATGGCTACACCTTC
TRBJ2-5 . . TRBV5-8 CASSIGGHGETQYF TGTGCCAGCAGCATAGGAGGGCATGGGGAGACCCAGTACTTC
TRBJ2-2 . once TRBV15 CATSRVRGGELFF TGTGCCACCAGCAGAGTAAGGGGCGGGGAGCTGTTTTTT
TRBJ2-7 . . TRBV30 CAWIGEAYEQYF TGTGCCTGGATCGGGGAGGCCTACGAGCAGTACTTC